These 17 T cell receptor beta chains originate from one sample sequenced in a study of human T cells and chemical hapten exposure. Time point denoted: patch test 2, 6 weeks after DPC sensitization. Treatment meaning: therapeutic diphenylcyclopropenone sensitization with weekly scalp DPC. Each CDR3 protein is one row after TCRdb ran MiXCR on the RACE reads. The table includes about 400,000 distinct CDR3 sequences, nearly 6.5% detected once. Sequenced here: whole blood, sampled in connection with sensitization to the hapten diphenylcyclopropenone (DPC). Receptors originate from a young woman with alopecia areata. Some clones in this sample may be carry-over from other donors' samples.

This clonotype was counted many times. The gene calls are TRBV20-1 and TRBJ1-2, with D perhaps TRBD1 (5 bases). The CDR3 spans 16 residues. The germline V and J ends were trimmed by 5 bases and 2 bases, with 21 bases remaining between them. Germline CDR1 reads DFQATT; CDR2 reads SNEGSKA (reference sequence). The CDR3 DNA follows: TGCAGTGCTCGAGTTGGTCGGGGGAATGCAAACTATGGCTACACCTTC. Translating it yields CSARVGRGNANYGYTF.

Written as DNA, the CDR3 is TGTGCCAGCAGTTACGGTCGGCGGGACAGCTATTTCAATGAGCAGTTCTTC. This translates into CASSYGRRDSYFNEQFF. The chain employs TRBV6-2 or TRBV6-3 and TRBJ2-1, with D possibly matching TRBD1 (7 bases). This CDR3 region has 17 residues. Per germline, CDR1 MNHEY and CDR2 SVGEGT. V was shortened by 2 bases and J by 6 bases, with 20 bases between the two germline ends.

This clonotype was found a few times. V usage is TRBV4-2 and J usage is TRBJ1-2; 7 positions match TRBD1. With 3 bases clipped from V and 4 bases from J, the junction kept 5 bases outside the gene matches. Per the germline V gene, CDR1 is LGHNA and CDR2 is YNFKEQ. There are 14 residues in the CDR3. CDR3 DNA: TGTGCCAGCAGCCAGCCGGGACAGACCTATGGCTACACCTTC. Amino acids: CASSQPGQTYGYTF.

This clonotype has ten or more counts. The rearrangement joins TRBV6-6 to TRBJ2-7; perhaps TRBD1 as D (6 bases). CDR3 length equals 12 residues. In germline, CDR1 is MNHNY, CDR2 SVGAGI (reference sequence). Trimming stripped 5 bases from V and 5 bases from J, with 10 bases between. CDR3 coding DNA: TGTGCCAGCAGTCCCACAGGGCACGAGCAGTACTTC. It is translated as CASSPTGHEQYF.

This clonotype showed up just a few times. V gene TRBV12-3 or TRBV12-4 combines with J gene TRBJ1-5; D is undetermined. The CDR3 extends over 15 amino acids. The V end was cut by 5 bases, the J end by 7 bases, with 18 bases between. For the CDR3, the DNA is TGTGCCAGCAGTACCGGGTGGGCAAATGGGCAGCCCCAGCATTTT. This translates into CASSTGWANGQPQHF.

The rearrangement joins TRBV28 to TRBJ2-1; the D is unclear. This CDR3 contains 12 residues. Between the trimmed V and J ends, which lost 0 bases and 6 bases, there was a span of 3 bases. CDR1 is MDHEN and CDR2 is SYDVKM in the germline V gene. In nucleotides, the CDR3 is TGTGCCAGCAGTTTATGGCGCAATGAGCAGTTCTTC. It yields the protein CASSLWRNEQFF.

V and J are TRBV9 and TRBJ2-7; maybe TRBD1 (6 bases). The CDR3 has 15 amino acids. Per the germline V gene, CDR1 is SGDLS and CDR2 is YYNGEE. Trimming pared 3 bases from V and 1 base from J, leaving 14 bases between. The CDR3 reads CASSGTGSESYEQYF. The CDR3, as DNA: TGTGCCAGCAGCGGAACAGGGTCCGAGTCCTACGAGCAGTACTTC.

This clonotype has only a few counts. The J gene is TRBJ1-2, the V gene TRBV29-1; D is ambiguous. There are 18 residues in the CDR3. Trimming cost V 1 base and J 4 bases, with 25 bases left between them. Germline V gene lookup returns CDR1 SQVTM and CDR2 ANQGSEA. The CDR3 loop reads CSVEAPDTLGRRPYGYTF. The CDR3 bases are TGCAGCGTTGAAGCTCCCGACACCCTTGGACGGCGACCCTATGGCTACACCTTC. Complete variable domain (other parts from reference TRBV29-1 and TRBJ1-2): SAVISQKPSRDICQRGTSLTIQCQVDSQVTMMFWYRQQPGQSLTLIATANQGSEATYESGFVIDKFPISRPNLTFSTLTVSNMSPEDSSIYLCSVEAPDTLGRRPYGYTFGSGTRLTVV.

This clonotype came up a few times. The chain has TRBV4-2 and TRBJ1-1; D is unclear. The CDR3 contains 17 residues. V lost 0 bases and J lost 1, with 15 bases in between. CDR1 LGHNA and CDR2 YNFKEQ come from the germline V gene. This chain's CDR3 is CASSQDQERHSNTEAFF. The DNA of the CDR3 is TGTGCCAGCAGCCAAGATCAGGAGAGACATTCGAACACTGAAGCTTTCTTT.

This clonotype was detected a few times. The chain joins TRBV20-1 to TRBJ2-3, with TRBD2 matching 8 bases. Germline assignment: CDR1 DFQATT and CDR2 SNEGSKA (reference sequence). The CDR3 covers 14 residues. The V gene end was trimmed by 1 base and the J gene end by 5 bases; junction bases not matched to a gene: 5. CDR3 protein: CSARVAGIRDTQYF. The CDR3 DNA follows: TGCAGTGCTAGAGTAGCGGGGATCAGAGATACGCAGTATTTT.

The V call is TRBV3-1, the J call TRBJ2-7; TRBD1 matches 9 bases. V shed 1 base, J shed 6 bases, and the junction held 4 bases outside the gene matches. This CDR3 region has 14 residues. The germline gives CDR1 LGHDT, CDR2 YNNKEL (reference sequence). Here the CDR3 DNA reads TGTGCCAGCAGCCAAGTGGGACAGGGAAGCGAGCAGTACTTC. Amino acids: CASSQVGQGSEQYF.

The CDR3 region has the DNA TGTGCCAGCAGTACAGGGTTCCAAGAGACCCAGTACTTC. Translated, it gives CASSTGFQETQYF. The V gene is TRBV12-3 or TRBV12-4, the J gene TRBJ2-5; D is perhaps TRBD1 (6 bases). This CDR3 comprises 13 residues. Trimming left V 5 bases short and J 1 base short, with 8 bases between.

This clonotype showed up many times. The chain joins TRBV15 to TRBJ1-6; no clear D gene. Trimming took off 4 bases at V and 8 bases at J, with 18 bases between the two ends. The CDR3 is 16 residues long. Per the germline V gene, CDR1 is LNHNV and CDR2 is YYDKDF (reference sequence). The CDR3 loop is CATSIVPGGRDSPLHF. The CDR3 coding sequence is TGTGCCACCAGCATCGTCCCAGGAGGGCGGGATTCACCCCTCCACTTT. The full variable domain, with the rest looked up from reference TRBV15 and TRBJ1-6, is DAMVIQNPRYQVTQFGKPVTLSCSQTLNHNVMYWYQQKSSQAPKLLFHYYDKDFNNEADTPDNFQSRRPNTSFCFLDIRSPGLGDTAMYLCATSIVPGGRDSPLHFGNGTRLTVT.

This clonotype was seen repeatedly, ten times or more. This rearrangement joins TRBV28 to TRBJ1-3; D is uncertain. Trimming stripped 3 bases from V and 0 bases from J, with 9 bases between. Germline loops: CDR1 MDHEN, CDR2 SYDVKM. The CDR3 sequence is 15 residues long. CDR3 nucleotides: TGTGCCAGCAGTTTGCCAGGAACCTCTGGAAACACCATATATTTT. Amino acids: CASSLPGTSGNTIYF.

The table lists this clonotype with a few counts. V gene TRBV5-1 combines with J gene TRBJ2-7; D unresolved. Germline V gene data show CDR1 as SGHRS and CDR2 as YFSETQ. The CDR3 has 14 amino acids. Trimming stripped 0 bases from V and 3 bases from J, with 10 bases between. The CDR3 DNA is TGCGCCAGCAGCTTGGCCGGCACCGACTACGAGCAGTACTTC. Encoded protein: CASSLAGTDYEQYF.

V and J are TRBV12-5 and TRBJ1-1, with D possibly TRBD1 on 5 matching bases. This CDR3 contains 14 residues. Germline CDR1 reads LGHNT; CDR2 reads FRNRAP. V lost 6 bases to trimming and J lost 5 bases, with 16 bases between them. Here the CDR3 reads CASGPNLQETEAFF. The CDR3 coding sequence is TGTGCTAGTGGCCCCAACTTACAGGAGACTGAAGCTTTCTTT.

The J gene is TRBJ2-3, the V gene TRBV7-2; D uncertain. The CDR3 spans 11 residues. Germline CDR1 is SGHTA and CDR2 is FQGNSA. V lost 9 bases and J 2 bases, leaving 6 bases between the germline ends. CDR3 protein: CASETTDTQYF. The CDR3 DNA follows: TGTGCCAGTGAGACCACAGATACGCAGTATTTT. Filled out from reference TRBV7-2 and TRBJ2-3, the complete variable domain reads GAGVSQSPSNKVTEKGKDVELRCDPISGHTALYWYRQSLGQGLEFLIYFQGNSAPDKSGLPSDRFSAERTGGSVSTLTIQRTQQEDSAVYLCASETTDTQYFGPGTRLTVL.